The clone carrying this T cell receptor beta chain has at least ten counts. This specimen belongs to a study of T cells in Graves' hyperthyroidism and ophthalmopathy. Investigators excluded patients with uncontrolled infection, other autoimmune disease, pregnancy or lactation. The source material, RNA transcripts, was used to amplify TCR beta CDR3 regions. HTBI primers were employed in a first-round RT-PCR of the TCR CDR3. From the multiplex PCR reads, TCRdb called clonotypes with MiXCR, one entry per CDR3 protein. This sample has 500,000 to 550,000 distinct CDR3 sequences, with just under 20% found just once. This CDR3 contains 13 residues. V was pared by 0 bases and J by 3 bases, with 6 bases between. Looked up from germline, CDR1 is KGHSH and CDR2 is LQKENI.

This TCR was recovered from a middle-aged man with Graves' ophthalmopathy. The rearrangement joins TRBV18 to TRBJ2-7, with D perhaps matching TRBD2 (6 bases). The source material was blood. In DNA, the CDR3 is TGTGCCAGCTCACCACCTAGCGGCTACGAGCAGTACTTC. Encoded protein: CASSPPSGYEQYF.